One and the same sample provided the 5 T cell receptor beta chains below, sequenced in a study of blood T cell repertoires in COVID-19. The method was immunoSEQ multiplex PCR; TCRdb's version includes in-frame clones alone and lacks a portion of them. The repertoire has 150,000 to 200,000 clones, less than 90% of them found once; the top ten carry roughly 2%. The specimen sequenced was peripheral blood. Receptor source: a man between 65 and 85 years old with active or convalescent COVID-19.

J is TRBJ1-1 and V is TRBV6-5, with unresolved D. The CDR3 totals 13 residues. The germline CDR1 and CDR2 sequences are MNHEY and SVGAGI. Between the trimmed V and J ends, which lost 0 bases and 8 bases, there was a span of 10 bases. The CDR3 spells CASSYSSAGEAFF. Written as DNA, the CDR3 is TGTGCCAGCAGTTACTCCTCGGCGGGGGAAGCTTTCTTT.

This chain connects TRBV29-1 to TRBJ2-1; 7 bases fit TRBD1. With V trimmed by 0 bases and J by 3 bases, 11 bases remained unmatched. Germline CDR1 SQVTM, CDR2 ANQGSEA. CDR3 length: 17 residues. CDR3 loop: CSVEDLRDSTLYNEQFF. The CDR3 DNA follows: TGCAGCGTTGAAGATCTAAGGGACAGCACCCTCTACAATGAGCAGTTCTTC.

The chain uses TRBV6-6 and TRBJ2-3; a weak D match, TRBD1 (7 bases). The CDR3 is made up of 16 amino acids. V lost 7 bases and J lost 6, with 23 bases in between. Germline V gene lookup returns CDR1 MNHNY and CDR2 SVGAGI (reference sequence). CDR3 sequence reads: CASTLALTGAGDTQYF. The DNA for the CDR3 is TGTGCCAGCACCCTCGCCTTAACAGGGGCGGGGGATACGCAGTATTTT.

The CDR3 loop reads CASSLSGNYEQYF. As DNA, the CDR3 is TGCGCCAGCAGCCTAAGCGGGAACTACGAGCAGTACTTC. This chain connects TRBV5-1 to TRBJ2-7; 7 bases are a match to TRBD2. The J segment lost 3 bases and the V segment lost 4 bases, leaving 4 bases of the junction unmatched. Germline CDR1 SGHRS, CDR2 YFSETQ. The CDR3 is 13 residues long.

The chain links TRBV19 to TRBJ2-2, with 11 bases lining up with TRBD2. Germline V gene sequence: CDR1 LNHDA, CDR2 SQIVND (reference sequence). The CDR3 has 18 residues. V was clipped by 3 bases and J by 2 bases; unmatched bases: 8. This CDR3 reads CASSIAAGTSGNTGELFF. The CDR3 DNA reads as TGTGCCAGTAGTATCGCCGCCGGGACTAGCGGCAACACCGGGGAGCTGTTTTTT.